This T cell receptor (beta chain) was captured in a study of blood T cell repertoires in COVID-19. About the study: Specimens from acute and convalescent COVID-19 originated in the United States, Italy and Spain. In each case, the material was cDNA or gDNA derived from T cells, B-cell-depleted T cells, or PBMCs.

Original methodology: Estimation of nucleated cell counts was performed using reference gene primer amplification. Sequenced by immunoSEQ multiplex PCR; TCRdb stores in-frame clones only, minus some. The V and J calls and the clone size are those of that table, but D and trimming were determined from the DNA. The top ten clones hold under 6% of a sample with 140,000 or so clones, roughly 86% of them seen once. This clone has more than one count but fewer than ten. Trimming pared 7 bases from V and 6 bases from J, leaving 18 bases between. Looked up from germline, CDR1 is MNHEY and CDR2 is SMNVEV (reference sequence). The CDR3 contains 14 residues.

The genes are TRBV27 and TRBJ1-1; D may be TRBD1 (5 bases). This receptor was obtained from a human donor in a cohort sampled during active COVID-19. The sequenced sample consisted of peripheral blood. The CDR3 sequence is CASTSEHRMAEAFF. In nucleotides, the CDR3 is TGTGCCAGCACCTCTGAACACAGGATGGCTGAAGCTTTCTTT.